The sequence of this T cell receptor beta chain was determined in a study of read filtering for tumor transcriptome and immune sequencing. In this sample, this clonotype turned up many times. From 300 to 450 ng of RNA, a library with molecular barcoded alpha/delta and beta/gamma adaptors was made. TCRdb analysed the reads with MiXCR anew, one entry per CDR3 protein. The data hold 40,000 to 50,000 distinct CDR3 sequences, with around an eighth observed a single time. Sequenced material: a population of CD138-negative cells sorted from bone marrow. The sequence was collected from a donor at least 40 years old with multiple myeloma.

This CDR3 reads CASTRGEGGMNTEAFF. The DNA of the CDR3 is TGTGCCAGCACCAGGGGGGAAGGTGGCATGAACACTGAAGCTTTCTTT. V gene TRBV9 combines with J gene TRBJ1-1; 7 bases are shared with TRBD1. The V gene end was trimmed by 6 bases and the J gene end by 0 bases; junction bases not matched to a gene: 11. The germline CDR1 and CDR2 sequences are SGDLS and YYNGEE. This CDR3 comprises 16 residues.